One and the same sample provided the 6 T cell receptor beta chains below, sequenced in a study of T cell responses to AZD1222 COVID-19 vaccine. Assay: immunoSEQ multiplex PCR; the TCRdb copy retains only in-frame clones and omits some. The sample shows about 140,000 clones, 85% to 95% of them seen only once. The material was peripheral blood, obtained on day 0 of MenACWY control vaccination. These receptors came from an adult in good health.

The chain links TRBV9 to TRBJ2-7, with no clear D. The V end was cut by 6 bases, the J end by 7 bases, with 23 bases between. The length of the CDR3 is 15 residues. Looked up from germline, CDR1 is SGDLS and CDR2 is YYNGEE. Written as DNA, the CDR3 is TGTGCCAGCAAGCCCCCCCCGGGTGTTCCCCAGGAGCAGTACTTC. This codes for CASKPPPGVPQEQYF.

For the CDR3, the DNA is TGTGCCAGCAGCGTAGGGCTAGCGGGAGCGGGGAATGAGCAGTTCTTC. It translates to CASSVGLAGAGNEQFF. The genes are TRBV9 and TRBJ2-1; 10 nucleotides agree with TRBD2. This CDR3 is 16 amino acids long. V gave up 0 bases and J gave up 7 bases; unmatched junction bases: 7. Germline loops: CDR1 SGDLS, CDR2 YYNGEE.

V is TRBV9 and J is TRBJ1-2; D remains unclear. The V end lost 0 bases, the J end lost 2 bases, and 5 bases lay between the germline ends. The CDR3 spans 13 residues. CDR1 and CDR2 from the germline V gene are SGDLS and YYNGEE. For the CDR3, the DNA is TGTGCCAGCAGCGTAGCACAGAACTATGGCTACACCTTC. Translating gives CASSVAQNYGYTF.

The chain carries TRBV10-3 and TRBJ2-3, with 8 bases aligning to TRBD1. The V gene end was trimmed by 4 bases and the J gene end by 6 bases; junction bases not matched to a gene: 9. There are 15 residues in the CDR3. The germline CDR1 and CDR2 sequences are ENHRY and SYGVKD. The CDR3 sequence: CAISAAGGFLDTQYF. The DNA of the CDR3 is TGTGCCATCAGTGCAGCAGGGGGCTTTCTGGATACGCAGTATTTT.

This sequence joins TRBV9 and TRBJ2-1, with a weak D call TRBD2 (6 bases). The CDR3 consists of 15 residues. The germline V gene has CDR1 SGDLS and CDR2 YYNGEE. V lost 0 bases and J 2 bases, leaving 9 bases between the germline ends. The CDR3 spells CASSVAPGAYNEQFF. In DNA form, the CDR3 reads TGTGCCAGCAGCGTAGCGCCGGGGGCCTACAATGAGCAGTTCTTC.

The chain uses TRBV27 and TRBJ2-7, with 12 bases fitting TRBD1. This CDR3 spans 16 amino acids. The V gene end was trimmed by 4 bases and the J gene end by 7 bases; junction bases not matched to a gene: 11. The V gene's germline CDR1 is MNHEY and CDR2 SMNVEV (reference sequence). In DNA form, the CDR3 reads TGTGCCAGCAGTTCACCCGGGACAGGGGGCTGGAGGGAGCAGTACTTC. It codes for CASSSPGTGGWREQYF.